Listed below are T cell receptor beta chains from one sample, sequenced in a study of shared clonotypes between healthy human individuals. Assay: immunoSEQ multiplex PCR; the TCRdb copy retains only in-frame clones and omits some. The data hold approximately 1,500,000 clones, with about 98% observed a single time. Sequences were obtained from naive CD4+ T cells sorted from blood. These receptors were taken from a man aged 25 to 40 in good health. Both conserved end residues are part of each CDR3. A D gene is named only where the DNA matches it firmly. Where a row states a size, it is once, few, many or the class of an expanded clone; other rows omit it.

D gene: TRBD1
clone size: NA
V gene: TRBV18
J gene: TRBJ1-2
CDR3 protein: CASSPNLQGANNYGYTF
CDR3 DNA: TGTGCCAGCTCACCCAATTTACAGGGGGCGAATAACTATGGCTACACCTTC

D gene: TRBD1
clone size: once
V gene: TRBV6-1
J gene: TRBJ1-2
CDR3 protein: CASSERRTGPNNYGYTF
CDR3 DNA: TGTGCCAGCAGTGAAAGGAGGACAGGACCAAACAACTATGGCTACACCTTC

D gene: NA
clone size: NA
V gene: TRBV4-1
J gene: TRBJ2-3
CDR3 protein: CASSRLAVTDTQYF
CDR3 DNA: TGCGCCAGCAGCCGCTTGGCTGTCACAGATACGCAGTATTTT

D gene: NA
clone size: NA
V gene: TRBV18
J gene: TRBJ1-3
CDR3 protein: CASSPLPALTGNTIYF
CDR3 DNA: TGTGCCAGCTCACCCCTACCCGCCTTAACAGGAAACACCATATATTTT

D gene: NA
clone size: NA
V gene: TRBV5-1
J gene: TRBJ2-3
CDR3 protein: CASSPSEGTDTQYF
CDR3 DNA: TGCGCCAGCAGCCCTAGTGAGGGCACAGATACGCAGTATTTT

D gene: NA
clone size: NA
V gene: TRBV21-1
J gene: TRBJ2-5
CDR3 protein: CASSTSWRGGETQYF
CDR3 DNA: TGTGCCAGCAGCACAAGTTGGAGGGGAGGAGAGACCCAGTACTTC

D gene: TRBD1
clone size: once
V gene: TRBV4-1
J gene: TRBJ1-5
CDR3 protein: CASSQESLGQGRGNQPQHF
CDR3 DNA: TGCGCCAGCAGCCAAGAGTCATTGGGACAGGGAAGGGGCAATCAGCCCCAGCATTTT

D gene: NA
clone size: NA
V gene: TRBV2
J gene: TRBJ2-5
CDR3 protein: CASRATEFQETQYF
CDR3 DNA: TGTGCCAGCAGGGCCACAGAATTCCAAGAGACCCAGTACTTC

D gene: NA
clone size: NA
V gene: TRBV4-2
J gene: TRBJ2-2
CDR3 protein: CASSQLQAVQDWDTGELFF
CDR3 DNA: TGTGCCAGCAGCCAATTACAAGCAGTTCAGGACTGGGACACCGGGGAGCTGTTTTTT

D gene: NA
clone size: NA
V gene: TRBV19
J gene: TRBJ1-4
CDR3 protein: CAIPLGEPGEKLFF
CDR3 DNA: TGTGCCATTCCCCTGGGCGAGCCCGGGGAAAAACTGTTTTTT

D gene: NA
clone size: NA
V gene: TRBV7-7
J gene: TRBJ2-1
CDR3 protein: CASSPGDPSSHEQFF
CDR3 DNA: TGTGCTAGCAGCCCGGGGGACCCCAGCTCCCATGAGCAGTTCTTC

D gene: NA
clone size: NA
V gene: TRBV6-4
J gene: TRBJ2-2
CDR3 protein: CASSGSRAQGMTGELFF
CDR3 DNA: TGTGCCAGCAGTGGCTCCCGGGCCCAAGGGATGACCGGGGAGCTGTTTTTT

D gene: NA
clone size: NA
V gene: TRBV4-1
J gene: TRBJ2-7
CDR3 protein: CASSVPQSKDSSYEQYF
CDR3 DNA: TGCGCCAGCAGCGTTCCGCAGTCAAAGGATAGCTCCTACGAGCAGTACTTC

D gene: NA
clone size: NA
V gene: TRBV28
J gene: TRBJ2-1
CDR3 protein: CASSLTGVQNEQFF
CDR3 DNA: TGTGCCAGCAGTCTCACAGGAGTCCAGAATGAGCAGTTCTTC

D gene: NA
clone size: NA
V gene: TRBV28
J gene: TRBJ2-1
CDR3 protein: CASLPSGSYNEQFF
CDR3 DNA: TGTGCCAGCCTCCCCAGCGGTTCATACAATGAGCAGTTCTTC

D gene: NA
clone size: NA
V gene: TRBV9
J gene: TRBJ2-5
CDR3 protein: CASSVALTEETQYF
CDR3 DNA: TGTGCCAGCAGCGTAGCTCTGACAGAAGAGACCCAGTACTTC

D gene: NA
clone size: NA
V gene: TRBV6-5
J gene: TRBJ2-3
CDR3 protein: CASSYFRAHTQYF
CDR3 DNA: TGTGCCAGCAGTTACTTCAGGGCACATACGCAGTATTTT

D gene: NA
clone size: NA
V gene: TRBV9
J gene: TRBJ1-2
CDR3 protein: CASSEGPRADYGYTF
CDR3 DNA: TGTGCCAGCAGCGAAGGGCCGAGGGCGGACTATGGCTACACCTTC

D gene: NA
clone size: NA
V gene: TRBV18
J gene: TRBJ2-6
CDR3 protein: CASSPRSSGANVLTF
CDR3 DNA: TGTGCCAGCTCACCACGGAGCTCTGGGGCCAACGTCCTGACTTTC

D gene: NA
clone size: NA
V gene: TRBV25-1
J gene: TRBJ2-5
CDR3 protein: CASDQGPQETQYF
CDR3 DNA: TGTGCCAGCGACCAAGGACCCCAAGAGACCCAGTACTTC

D gene: NA
clone size: once
V gene: TRBV29-1
J gene: TRBJ1-4
CDR3 protein: CSVEPRGKLFF
CDR3 DNA: TGCAGCGTTGAACCAAGGGGAAAACTGTTTTTT

D gene: NA
clone size: NA
V gene: TRBV18
J gene: TRBJ2-5
CDR3 protein: CASSPIIRQQETQYF
CDR3 DNA: TGTGCCAGCTCACCGATCATTCGACAGCAAGAGACCCAGTACTTC

D gene: TRBD1
clone size: once
V gene: TRBV28
J gene: TRBJ2-3
CDR3 protein: CASSTGTGNTDTQYF
CDR3 DNA: TGTGCCAGCAGCACCGGGACAGGAAACACAGATACGCAGTATTTT

D gene: NA
clone size: once
V gene: TRBV7-9
J gene: TRBJ2-1
CDR3 protein: CASRGRQAYNEQFF
CDR3 DNA: TGTGCCTCCAGAGGGCGGCAAGCCTACAATGAGCAGTTCTTC

D gene: NA
clone size: NA
V gene: TRBV21-1
J gene: TRBJ2-7
CDR3 protein: CASSKTGLNTYEQYF
CDR3 DNA: TGTGCCAGCAGCAAAACCGGATTAAACACGTACGAGCAGTACTTC

D gene: TRBD1
clone size: once
V gene: TRBV29-1
J gene: TRBJ1-1
CDR3 protein: CSVAPDRGMPEAFF
CDR3 DNA: TGCAGCGTCGCTCCAGACAGGGGTATGCCTGAAGCTTTCTTT

D gene: NA
clone size: NA
V gene: TRBV27
J gene: TRBJ1-1
CDR3 protein: CSRRSVYTEAFF
CDR3 DNA: TGTAGTAGGAGGTCGGTGTACACTGAAGCTTTCTTT

D gene: NA
clone size: NA
V gene: TRBV6-5
J gene: TRBJ2-2
CDR3 protein: CASSRFAGELFF
CDR3 DNA: TGTGCCAGCAGCCGATTCGCCGGGGAGCTGTTTTTT

D gene: TRBD2
clone size: NA
V gene: TRBV7-9
J gene: TRBJ2-7
CDR3 protein: CASSSGTSELLPFYEQYF
CDR3 DNA: TGTGCCAGCAGCTCCGGGACTAGCGAGCTTCTACCCTTCTACGAGCAGTACTTC

D gene: NA
clone size: NA
V gene: TRBV9
J gene: TRBJ2-7
CDR3 protein: CASSVDSYEQYF
CDR3 DNA: TGTGCCAGCAGCGTAGACAGCTACGAGCAGTACTTC

D gene: NA
clone size: NA
V gene: TRBV5-1
J gene: TRBJ1-3
CDR3 protein: CASSPTPASGNTIYF
CDR3 DNA: TGCGCCAGCAGCCCGACTCCCGCCTCTGGAAACACCATATATTTT

D gene: TRBD1
clone size: NA
V gene: TRBV5-1
J gene: TRBJ2-6
CDR3 protein: CASSFLTGRSGANVLTF
CDR3 DNA: TGCGCCAGCAGCTTTCTGACAGGGCGGTCTGGGGCCAACGTCCTGACTTTC

D gene: TRBD1
clone size: NA
V gene: TRBV5-4
J gene: TRBJ2-7
CDR3 protein: CASSQESGRGQLGQYF
CDR3 DNA: TGTGCCAGCAGCCAAGAATCGGGCAGGGGGCAACTAGGGCAGTACTTC

D gene: NA
clone size: NA
V gene: TRBV10-2
J gene: TRBJ2-5
CDR3 protein: CASEGETQYF
CDR3 DNA: TGCGCCAGCGAAGGGGAGACCCAGTACTTC

D gene: NA
clone size: NA
V gene: TRBV4-3
J gene: TRBJ2-3
CDR3 protein: CASSQDVVGSTDTQYF
CDR3 DNA: TGCGCCAGCAGCCAAGACGTCGTGGGAAGCACAGATACGCAGTATTTT

D gene: NA
clone size: NA
V gene: TRBV9
J gene: TRBJ2-3
CDR3 protein: CASRPTGTDTQYF
CDR3 DNA: TGTGCCAGCAGGCCCACAGGGACAGATACGCAGTATTTT

D gene: NA
clone size: NA
V gene: TRBV7-8
J gene: TRBJ2-3
CDR3 protein: CASSLRELDTQYF
CDR3 DNA: TGTGCCAGCAGCTTAAGGGAGTTAGATACGCAGTATTTT

D gene: TRBD1
clone size: NA
V gene: TRBV13
J gene: TRBJ2-4
CDR3 protein: CASSSDRGRSKNIQYF
CDR3 DNA: TGTGCCAGCAGCTCGGACAGGGGGAGATCCAAAAACATTCAGTACTTC

D gene: NA
clone size: NA
V gene: TRBV6-1
J gene: TRBJ2-7
CDR3 protein: CASSEGPAVRVHEQYF
CDR3 DNA: TGTGCCAGCAGTGAGGGCCCTGCGGTTCGTGTTCACGAGCAGTACTTC

D gene: NA
clone size: few
V gene: TRBV2
J gene: TRBJ2-5
CDR3 protein: CASSVGETQYF
CDR3 DNA: TGTGCCAGCAGTGTTGGAGAGACCCAGTACTTC

D gene: NA
clone size: NA
V gene: TRBV5-1
J gene: TRBJ2-2
CDR3 protein: CASSLGTIDTGELFF
CDR3 DNA: TGCGCCAGCAGCTTGGGGACGATAGACACCGGGGAGCTGTTTTTT

D gene: NA
clone size: NA
V gene: TRBV28
J gene: TRBJ2-4
CDR3 protein: CASSLGSTVAKNIQYF
CDR3 DNA: TGTGCCAGCAGTTTAGGCAGCACTGTAGCCAAAAACATTCAGTACTTC

D gene: NA
clone size: NA
V gene: TRBV7-2
J gene: TRBJ2-1
CDR3 protein: CASSLARYLYNEQFF
CDR3 DNA: TGTGCCAGCAGCTTGGCCCGGTACCTCTACAATGAGCAGTTCTTC

D gene: NA
clone size: NA
V gene: TRBV11-1
J gene: TRBJ2-5
CDR3 protein: CASSLAGGETQYF
CDR3 DNA: TGTGCCAGCAGCTTAGCGGGGGGAGAGACCCAGTACTTC

D gene: NA
clone size: NA
V gene: TRBV28
J gene: TRBJ1-3
CDR3 protein: CASSFTGAGNTIYF
CDR3 DNA: TGTGCCAGCAGTTTTACGGGGGCAGGAAACACCATATATTTT

D gene: TRBD1
clone size: NA
V gene: TRBV29-1
J gene: TRBJ1-5
CDR3 protein: CSVGQGGSSNQPQHF
CDR3 DNA: TGCAGCGTGGGACAGGGGGGGAGTAGCAATCAGCCCCAGCATTTT

D gene: NA
clone size: NA
V gene: TRBV7-2
J gene: TRBJ2-3
CDR3 protein: CASSEGAGRTDTQYF
CDR3 DNA: TGTGCCAGCAGCGAAGGGGCAGGCAGGACAGATACGCAGTATTTT

D gene: NA
clone size: NA
V gene: TRBV5-1
J gene: TRBJ1-1
CDR3 protein: CASSLGPGNTEAFF
CDR3 DNA: TGCGCCAGCAGCTTGGGGCCCGGGAACACTGAAGCTTTCTTT

D gene: NA
clone size: once
V gene: TRBV4-2
J gene: TRBJ2-2
CDR3 protein: CASRVGNTGELFF
CDR3 DNA: TGTGCCAGCAGGGTGGGGAACACCGGGGAGCTGTTTTTT

D gene: NA
clone size: NA
V gene: TRBV7-2
J gene: TRBJ2-1
CDR3 protein: CASSLLKWGNEQFF
CDR3 DNA: TGTGCCAGCAGCCTTTTGAAGTGGGGCAATGAGCAGTTCTTC

D gene: NA
clone size: NA
V gene: TRBV19
J gene: TRBJ1-5
CDR3 protein: CASSIGRTNQPQHF
CDR3 DNA: TGTGCCAGTAGTATAGGCAGGACCAATCAGCCCCAGCATTTT

D gene: NA
clone size: NA
V gene: TRBV2
J gene: TRBJ2-7
CDR3 protein: CASSVFPYEQYF
CDR3 DNA: TGTGCCAGCAGTGTATTCCCATACGAGCAGTACTTC

D gene: NA
clone size: once
V gene: TRBV18
J gene: TRBJ2-5
CDR3 protein: CASSPSGPYQETQYF
CDR3 DNA: TGTGCCAGCTCACCTTCGGGCCCGTACCAAGAGACCCAGTACTTC

D gene: NA
clone size: NA
V gene: TRBV2
J gene: TRBJ2-1
CDR3 protein: CASSDGYYAQFF
CDR3 DNA: TGTGCCAGCAGTGACGGCTACTACGCGCAGTTCTTC

D gene: NA
clone size: NA
V gene: TRBV18
J gene: TRBJ2-1
CDR3 protein: CASSPPGGNTAYNEQFF
CDR3 DNA: TGTGCCAGCTCACCACCCGGGGGAAACACCGCCTACAATGAGCAGTTCTTC

D gene: TRBD1
clone size: NA
V gene: TRBV28
J gene: TRBJ1-2
CDR3 protein: CASTTGTGVFGYTF
CDR3 DNA: TGTGCCAGCACAACCGGGACAGGGGTGTTTGGCTACACCTTC